The T cell receptor beta chain under discussion was sequenced for a study of cytomegalovirus exposure and HLA in healthy donors. The CDR3 is made up of 15 amino acids. CDR1 SGHRS and CDR2 YFSETQ come from the germline V gene. The V gene lost 0 bases and the J gene lost 4 bases, with 10 bases spanning the gap. The PCR ran on 60 Vbeta and 13 Jbeta primers. The table came from immunoSEQ multiplex PCR; TCRdb's copy has only in-frame clones and leaves some out. The repertoire consists of about 190,000 clones, with more than 85% occurring once and the leading ten covering approximately 2%. V and J are TRBV5-1 and TRBJ2-2; D is perhaps TRBD2 (6 bases). The TCR sequence derives from a woman under 30 in good health and CMV-seronegative. Sequenced sample: PBMCs. In nucleotides, the CDR3 is TGCGCCAGCAGCTTGGGTGCAGCGGGCACCGGGGAGCTGTTTTTT. This gives the protein CASSLGAAGTGELFF.